This TCR beta chain stems from a study of tumor-infiltrating lymphocytes in primary liver carcinoma. Starting from roughly 0.5 ug of total RNA, TCR beta cDNA was produced with a primer in the constant region. Libraries for TCR beta were built through three nested multiplex PCR rounds, which together made up a slightly modified ARM-PCR procedure. TCRdb used MiXCR to reprocess the multiplex PCR reads, holding one entry per CDR3 protein. The sample holds approximately 310,000 distinct CDR3 sequences, 60% to 80% seen once. The source of the blood RNA was unsorted whole blood, and germline DNA was extracted as well. This clonotype was counted between two and nine times. The receptor comes from a middle-aged man with primary liver carcinoma and hepatitis B virus infection. The specimen was peripheral blood.

This CDR3 reads CASYLGTSASYEQYF. The DNA for the CDR3 is TGCGCCAGCTACCTTGGGACTAGCGCCTCCTACGAGCAGTACTTC. The gene calls are TRBV5-1 and TRBJ2-7; 10 bases match TRBD2. The CDR3 runs to 15 residues. V shed 7 bases, J shed 0 bases, and the junction held 7 bases outside the gene matches. The germline CDR1 and CDR2 sequences are SGHRS and YFSETQ. Using reference TRBV5-1 and TRBJ2-7 for the parts outside the CDR3, the full variable domain is KAGVTQTPRYLIKTRGQQVTLSCSPISGHRSVSWYQQTPGQGLQFLFEYFSETQRNKGNFPGRFSGRQFSNSRSEMNVSTLELGDSALYLCASYLGTSASYEQYFGPGTRLTVT.